This TCR beta chain was recovered during a study of neoadjuvant anti-PD-1 for oral cavity cancer. CDR3 size: 14 residues. CDR1 is SEHNR and CDR2 is FQNEAQ in the germline V gene (reference sequence). Between the trimmed V and J ends, which lost 5 bases and 0 bases, there was a span of 10 bases. Profiling relied on immunoSEQ multiplex PCR, and the TCRdb table lists in-frame clones only, not all of them. The sample consists of about 72,000 clones, around four fifths of them appearing once. The source was PBMCs, collected before nivolumab (anti-PD-1) treatment. The chain couples TRBV7-9 to TRBJ1-1; TRBD1 might be the D (5 bases). This sequence was found in a person between 40 and 79 years old with oral cavity squamous cell carcinoma. The CDR3: CASSRGRLNTEAFF. The CDR3 DNA sequence: TGTGCCAGCAGCCGGGGACGCCTGAACACTGAAGCTTTCTTT.